This TCR beta chain was profiled in a study of shared T cell receptors in the human thymus. The germline CDR1 and CDR2 sequences are MGHDK and SYGVNS. Between the trimmed V and J ends, which lost 1 base and 5 bases, there was a span of 9 bases. The CDR3 length is 13 residues. Clones were sequenced by immunoSEQ multiplex PCR, and TCRdb holds only the in-frame ones, with some missing. Of roughly 700,000 clones listed, around 89% are singletons. In addition, the sample was reused for a study of human thymus T cells.

The clonotype comes from a boy in the first two years of life with a congenital heart defect. Sequencing input: thymocytes. The chain recombines TRBV25-1 with TRBJ2-7; D call uncertain. CDR3 DNA: TGTGCCAGCAGTGAATCGTCCGTCCACGAGCAGTACTTC. It is translated as CASSESSVHEQYF.